This TCR beta chain comes out of a study of shared clonotypes between healthy human individuals. Investigators spread the genomic DNA of each subset evenly over several immunoSEQ plates. The table came from immunoSEQ multiplex PCR; TCRdb's copy has only in-frame clones and leaves some out. The data show about 2,200,000 clones, under 95% seen once. As for this clone: The antigen is not known.

The study, taken as a whole, reports: Memory subsets generally showed lower estimated richness than naive subsets. Compared with clonotypes that all four donors shared, non-shared clonotypes had lower generation probabilities.

The ends lost 0 bases at V and 6 bases at J; junction bases unmatched: 4. Germline V lookup: CDR1 SGDLS, CDR2 YYNGEE. The CDR3 runs 15 residues. Selected positively for CCR7 and CD45RO-negative, naive CD8 cells excluded terminally differentiated effector memory CD45RA+ cells. Those who donated were healthy HIV-negative adults, with no recent acute infections or vaccinations reported. Sequenced sample: naive CD8+ T cells from PBMCs. This receptor was identified in a man in his late teens or twenties in good health. Some clones in this sample may be carry-over from other donors' samples. The gene calls are TRBV9 and TRBJ2-1; TRBD2 matches 9 bases. The CDR3 loop is CASSVASGMINEQFF. In nucleotides, the CDR3 is TGTGCCAGCAGCGTAGCTAGCGGGATGATCAATGAGCAGTTCTTC.